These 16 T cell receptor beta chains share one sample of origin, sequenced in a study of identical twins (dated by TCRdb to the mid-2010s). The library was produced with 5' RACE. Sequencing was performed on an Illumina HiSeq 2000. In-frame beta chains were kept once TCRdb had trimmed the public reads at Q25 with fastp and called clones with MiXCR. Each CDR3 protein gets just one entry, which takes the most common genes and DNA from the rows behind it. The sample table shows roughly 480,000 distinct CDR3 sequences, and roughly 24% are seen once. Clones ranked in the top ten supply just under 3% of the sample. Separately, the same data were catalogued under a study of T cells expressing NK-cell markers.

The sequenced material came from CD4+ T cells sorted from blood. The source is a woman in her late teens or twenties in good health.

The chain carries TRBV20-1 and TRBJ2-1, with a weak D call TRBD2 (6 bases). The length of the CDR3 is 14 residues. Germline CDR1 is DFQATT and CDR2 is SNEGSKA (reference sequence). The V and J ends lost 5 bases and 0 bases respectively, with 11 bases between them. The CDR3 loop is CSALRGYSYNEQFF. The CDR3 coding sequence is TGCAGTGCTCTGCGGGGTTACTCCTACAATGAGCAGTTCTTC.

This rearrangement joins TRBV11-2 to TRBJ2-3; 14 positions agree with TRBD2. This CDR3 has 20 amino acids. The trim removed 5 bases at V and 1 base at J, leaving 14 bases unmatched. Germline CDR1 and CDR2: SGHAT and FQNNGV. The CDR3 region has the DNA TGTGCCAGCAGCCTGCTAGCGGGACTAGCGGGAGTTATTGGCACAGATACGCAGTATTTT. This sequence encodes CASSLLAGLAGVIGTDTQYF.

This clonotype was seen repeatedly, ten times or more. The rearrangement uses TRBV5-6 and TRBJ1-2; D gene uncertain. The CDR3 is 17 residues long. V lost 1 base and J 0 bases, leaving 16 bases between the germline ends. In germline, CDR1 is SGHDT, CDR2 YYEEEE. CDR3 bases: TGTGCCAGCAGCTTGTACCTTCCGAATTCCCCTAACTATGGCTACACCTTC. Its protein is CASSLYLPNSPNYGYTF.

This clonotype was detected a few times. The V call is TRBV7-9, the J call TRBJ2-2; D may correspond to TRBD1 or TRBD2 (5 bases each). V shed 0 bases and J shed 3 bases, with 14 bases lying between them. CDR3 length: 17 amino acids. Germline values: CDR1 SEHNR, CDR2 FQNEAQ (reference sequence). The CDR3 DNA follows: TGTGCCAGCAGCTTAGCGGTCAAGCTGGGGGACACCGGGGAGCTGTTTTTT. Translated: CASSLAVKLGDTGELFF.

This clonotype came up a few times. Here the CDR3 DNA reads TGCAGTGCTACCCTCCCGGGACTAACCTATCAGCAGTACTTC. Translation gives CSATLPGLTYQQYF. V is TRBV20-1 and J is TRBJ2-7; TRBD2 matches at 7 bases. The CDR3 runs to 14 residues. Germline V gene data show CDR1 as DFQATT and CDR2 as SNEGSKA (reference sequence). V was pared by 4 bases and J by 8 bases, with 14 bases of the junction left unmatched.

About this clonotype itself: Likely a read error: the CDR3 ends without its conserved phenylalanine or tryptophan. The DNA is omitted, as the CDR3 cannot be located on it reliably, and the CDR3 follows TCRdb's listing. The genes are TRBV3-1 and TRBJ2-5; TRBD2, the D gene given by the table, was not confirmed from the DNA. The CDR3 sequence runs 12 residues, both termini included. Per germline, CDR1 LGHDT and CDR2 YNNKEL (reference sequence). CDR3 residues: CASSQDRNGLAI.

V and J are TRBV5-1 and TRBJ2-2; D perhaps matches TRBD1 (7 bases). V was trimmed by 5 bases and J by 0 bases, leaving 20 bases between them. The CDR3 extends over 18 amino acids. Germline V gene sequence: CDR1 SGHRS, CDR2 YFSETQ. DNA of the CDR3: TGCGCCAGCAGTACGGTTCCAGGGGGAGGCGCGAACACCGGGGAGCTGTTTTTT. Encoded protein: CASSTVPGGGANTGELFF.

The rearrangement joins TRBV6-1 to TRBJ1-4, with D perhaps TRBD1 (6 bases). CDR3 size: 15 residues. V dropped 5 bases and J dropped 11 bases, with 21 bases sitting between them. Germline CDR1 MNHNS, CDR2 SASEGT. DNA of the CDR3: TGTGCCAGCAGTCTTATTTCCAGGGGATTGGACAAACTGTTTTTT. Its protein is CASSLISRGLDKLFF.

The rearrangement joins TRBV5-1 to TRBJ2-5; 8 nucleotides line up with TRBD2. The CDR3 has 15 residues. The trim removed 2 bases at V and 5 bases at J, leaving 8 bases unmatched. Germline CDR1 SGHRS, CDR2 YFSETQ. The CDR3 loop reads CASSFSSIAGETQYF. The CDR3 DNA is TGCGCCAGCAGCTTTTCATCCATAGCGGGGGAGACCCAGTACTTC.

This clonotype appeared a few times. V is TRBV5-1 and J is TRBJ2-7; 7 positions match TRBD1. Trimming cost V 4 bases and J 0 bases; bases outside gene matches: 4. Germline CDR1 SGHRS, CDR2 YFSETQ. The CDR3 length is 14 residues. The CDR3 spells CASSPGTVSYEQYF. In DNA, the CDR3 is TGCGCCAGCAGCCCAGGGACAGTCTCCTACGAGCAGTACTTC.

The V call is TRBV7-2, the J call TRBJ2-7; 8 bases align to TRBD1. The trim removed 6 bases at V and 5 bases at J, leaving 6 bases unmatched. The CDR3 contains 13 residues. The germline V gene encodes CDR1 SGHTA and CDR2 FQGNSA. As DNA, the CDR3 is TGTGCCAGCAGGTCCAGGGGGCTAGACGAGCAGTACTTC. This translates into CASRSRGLDEQYF.

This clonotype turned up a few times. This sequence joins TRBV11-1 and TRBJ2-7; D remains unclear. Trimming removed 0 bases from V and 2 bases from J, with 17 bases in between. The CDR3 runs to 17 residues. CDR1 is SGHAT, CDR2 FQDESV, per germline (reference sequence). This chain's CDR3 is CASSLAHYSGHPYEQYF. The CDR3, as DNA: TGTGCCAGCAGCTTAGCACATTATTCGGGCCACCCCTACGAGCAGTACTTC.

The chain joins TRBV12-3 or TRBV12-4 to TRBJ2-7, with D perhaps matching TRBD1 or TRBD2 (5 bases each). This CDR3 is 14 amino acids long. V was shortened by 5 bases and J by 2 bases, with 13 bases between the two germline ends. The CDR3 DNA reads TGTGCCAGCAGTCCAGGGACGTTAACCTACGAGCAGTACTTC. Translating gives CASSPGTLTYEQYF.

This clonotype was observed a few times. CDR3 amino acids: CAGLQGYTEAFF. The CDR3 DNA follows: TGTGCCGGACTTCAGGGTTACACTGAAGCTTTCTTT. This rearrangement joins TRBV30 to TRBJ1-1; weak D call: TRBD1 (5 bases). CDR1 is GTSNPN and CDR2 is SVGIG in the germline V gene (reference sequence). Deletions cut 8 bases from V and 3 bases from J, with 13 bases between. The CDR3 sequence is 12 residues long.

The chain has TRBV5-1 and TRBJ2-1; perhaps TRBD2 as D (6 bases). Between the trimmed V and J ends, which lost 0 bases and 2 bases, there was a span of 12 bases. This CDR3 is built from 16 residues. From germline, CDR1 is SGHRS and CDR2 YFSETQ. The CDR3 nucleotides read TGCGCCAGCAGCTTGGGGGGACTCCGAGCCTACAATGAGCAGTTCTTC. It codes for CASSLGGLRAYNEQFF. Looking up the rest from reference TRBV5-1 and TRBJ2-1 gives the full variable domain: KAGVTQTPRYLIKTRGQQVTLSCSPISGHRSVSWYQQTPGQGLQFLFEYFSETQRNKGNFPGRFSGRQFSNSRSEMNVSTLELGDSALYLCASSLGGLRAYNEQFFGPGTRLTVL.

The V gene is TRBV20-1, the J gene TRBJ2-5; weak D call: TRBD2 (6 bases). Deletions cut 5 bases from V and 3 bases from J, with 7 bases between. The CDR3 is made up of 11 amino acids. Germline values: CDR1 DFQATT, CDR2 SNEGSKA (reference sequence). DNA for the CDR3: TGCAGTGCTTGGACTAAAGAGACCCAGTACTTC. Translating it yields CSAWTKETQYF.